The 8 T cell receptor beta chains in this list originate from one sample, sequenced in a study of T cell clusters in autoimmune cytopenias. TRB rearrangements were amplified by touch-down multiplex PCR with mixed TRB-A/B primers. With the multiplex PCR reads reprocessed, TCRdb shows one record per CDR3 protein and no DNA. The sample's table shows 5,000 to 5,500 distinct CDR3 sequences. TRB amplification used 200 to 250 ng of peripheral blood genomic DNA. Sequences were obtained from peripheral blood. Source of these receptors: a human donor with an autoimmune cytopenia or autoimmune hepatitis (not recorded which).

The rearrangement links TRBV19 to TRBJ2-7; TCRdb indicates TRBD1, and absent DNA this call remains unverified. The germline CDR1 and CDR2 sequences are LNHDA and SQIVND (reference sequence). CDR3 length equals 16 residues. CDR3 region: CASSSSGTGITYEQYF.

This rearrangement joins TRBV5-6 to TRBJ1-2. This CDR3 comprises 14 residues. CDR1 is SGHDT and CDR2 is YYEEEE in the germline V gene. The chain's CDR3 is CASSPRGFSYGYTF.

Judged by frequency, this clonotype is medium-sized. This sequence joins TRBV7-9 and TRBJ2-6; the TCRdb D gene call, TRBD1, has no DNA to confirm it. Germline V gene sequence: CDR1 SEHNR, CDR2 FQNEAQ (reference sequence). This CDR3 comprises 17 residues. CDR3 sequence reads: CASSSQGARSGANVLTF.

Its frequency marks this clonotype as medium-sized. This chain connects TRBV6-5 to TRBJ2-1; there is no DNA to check the TCRdb D call of TRBD1. In germline, CDR1 is MNHEY, CDR2 SVGAGI. CDR3 size: 15 residues. CDR3 in amino acids: CASSYSPGAGNEQFF.

The gene calls are TRBV19 and TRBJ2-7; the D call of TRBD1 rests on TCRdb alone, since no DNA is present to check it. CDR1 and CDR2 from the germline V gene are LNHDA and SQIVND (reference sequence). CDR3 length: 16 residues. The CDR3 spells CASSGRDPSFAHEQYF.

Frequency places this clonotype as medium-sized. V and J are TRBV7-9 and TRBJ2-5. The CDR3 is 12 residues long. CDR1 is SEHNR, CDR2 FQNEAQ, per germline (reference sequence). The CDR3 is CASSLEGGTQYF.

This clonotype shows up as medium-sized by frequency. The genes are TRBV30 and TRBJ2-7; no DNA is available, so the TRBD1 call from TCRdb remains unchecked. Germline CDR1 is GTSNPN and CDR2 is SVGIG (reference sequence). This CDR3 spans 15 amino acids. The CDR3 sequence is CAWRITGGAGGEQYF.

By frequency, this clonotype is medium-sized. V is TRBV7-9 and J is TRBJ2-6; TCRdb picks TRBD1, but there is no DNA to check that call. The CDR3 has 21 residues. Germline V CDR1 and CDR2: SEHNR, FQNEAQ (reference sequence). CDR3 loop: CASSLGDRDLLPDSGANVLTF.